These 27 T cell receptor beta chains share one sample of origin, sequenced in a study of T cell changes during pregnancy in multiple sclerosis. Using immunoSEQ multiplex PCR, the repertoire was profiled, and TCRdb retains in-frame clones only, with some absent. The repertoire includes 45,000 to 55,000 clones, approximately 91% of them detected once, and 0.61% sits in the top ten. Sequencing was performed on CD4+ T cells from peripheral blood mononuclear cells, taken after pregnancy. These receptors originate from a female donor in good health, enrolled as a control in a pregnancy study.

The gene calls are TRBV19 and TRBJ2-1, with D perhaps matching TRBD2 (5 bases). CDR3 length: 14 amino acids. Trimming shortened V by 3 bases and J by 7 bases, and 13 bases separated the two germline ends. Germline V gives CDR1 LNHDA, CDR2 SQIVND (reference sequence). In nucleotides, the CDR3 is TGTGCCAGTAGTATTTCTAGCCGAGGTAATGAGCAGTTCTTC. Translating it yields CASSISSRGNEQFF.

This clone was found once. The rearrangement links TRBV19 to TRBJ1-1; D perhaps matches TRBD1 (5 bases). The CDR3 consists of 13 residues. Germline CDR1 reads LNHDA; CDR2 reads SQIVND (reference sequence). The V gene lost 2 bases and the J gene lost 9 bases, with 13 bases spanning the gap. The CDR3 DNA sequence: TGTGCCAGTAGTATACAGGGCGCCTATCAAGCTTTCTTT. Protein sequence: CASSIQGAYQAFF. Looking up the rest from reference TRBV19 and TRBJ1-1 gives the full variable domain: DGGITQSPKYLFRKEGQNVTLSCEQNLNHDAMYWYRQDPGQGLRLIYYSQIVNDFQKGDIAEGYSVSREKKESFPLTVTSAQKNPTAFYLCASSIQGAYQAFFGQGTRLTVV.

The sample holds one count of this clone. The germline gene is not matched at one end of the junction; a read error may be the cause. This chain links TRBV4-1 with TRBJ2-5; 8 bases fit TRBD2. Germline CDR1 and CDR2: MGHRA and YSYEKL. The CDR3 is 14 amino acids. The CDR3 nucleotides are TGCGCCAGCAGCCCCCTGATAGCGGGATCCCCCCCAGACTTC. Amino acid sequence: CASSPLIAGSPPDF.

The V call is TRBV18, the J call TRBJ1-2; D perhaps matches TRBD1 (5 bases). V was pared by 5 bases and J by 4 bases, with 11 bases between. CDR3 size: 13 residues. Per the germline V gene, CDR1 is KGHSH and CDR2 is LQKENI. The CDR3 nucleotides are TGTGCCAGCTCATCAGGCAGGGCCTATGGCTACACCTTC. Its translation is CASSSGRAYGYTF.

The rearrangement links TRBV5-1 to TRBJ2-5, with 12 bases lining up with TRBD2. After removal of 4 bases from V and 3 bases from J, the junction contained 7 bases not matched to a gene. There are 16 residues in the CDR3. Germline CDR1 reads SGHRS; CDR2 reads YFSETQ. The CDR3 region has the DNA TGCGCCAGCAGCAAAAAAACTAGCGGGGGGAAAGAGACCCAGTACTTC. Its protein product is CASSKKTSGGKETQYF. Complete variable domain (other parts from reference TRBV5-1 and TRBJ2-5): KAGVTQTPRYLIKTRGQQVTLSCSPISGHRSVSWYQQTPGQGLQFLFEYFSETQRNKGNFPGRFSGRQFSNSRSEMNVSTLELGDSALYLCASSKKTSGGKETQYFGPGTRLLVL.

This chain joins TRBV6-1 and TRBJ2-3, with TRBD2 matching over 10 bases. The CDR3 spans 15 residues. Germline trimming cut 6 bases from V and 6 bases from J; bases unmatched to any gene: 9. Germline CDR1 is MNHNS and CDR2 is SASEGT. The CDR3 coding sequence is TGTGCCAGCAGACCGGGACTAGCGATTTCGGATACGCAGTATTTT. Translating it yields CASRPGLAISDTQYF.

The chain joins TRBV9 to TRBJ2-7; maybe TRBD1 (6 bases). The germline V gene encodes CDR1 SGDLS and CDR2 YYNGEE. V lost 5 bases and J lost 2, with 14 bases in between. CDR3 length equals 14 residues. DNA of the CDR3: TGTGCCAGCAGTGGGGGCACCCCGGCCTACGAGCAGTACTTC. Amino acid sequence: CASSGGTPAYEQYF.

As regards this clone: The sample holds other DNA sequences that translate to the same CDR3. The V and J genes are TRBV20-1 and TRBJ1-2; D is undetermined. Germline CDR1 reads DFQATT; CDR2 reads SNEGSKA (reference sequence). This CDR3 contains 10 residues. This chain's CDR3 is CSAPNYGYTF. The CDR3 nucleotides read TGCAGCGCTCCAAACTATGGCTACACCTTC.

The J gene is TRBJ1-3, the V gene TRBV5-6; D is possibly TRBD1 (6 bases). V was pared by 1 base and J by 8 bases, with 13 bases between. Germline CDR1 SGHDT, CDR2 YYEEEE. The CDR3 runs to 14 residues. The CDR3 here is CASSLTGYMHTIYF. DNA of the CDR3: TGTGCCAGCAGCTTGACAGGGTATATGCACACCATATATTTT. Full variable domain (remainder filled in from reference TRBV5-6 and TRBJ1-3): DAGVTQSPTHLIKTRGQQVTLRCSPKSGHDTVSWYQQALGQGPQFIFQYYEEEERQRGNFPDRFSGHQFPNYSSELNVNALLLGDSALYLCASSLTGYMHTIYFGEGSWLTVV.

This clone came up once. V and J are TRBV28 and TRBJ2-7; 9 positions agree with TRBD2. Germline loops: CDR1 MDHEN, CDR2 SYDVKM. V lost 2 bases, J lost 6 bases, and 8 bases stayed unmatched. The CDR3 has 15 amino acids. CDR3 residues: CASSLMAGGPSEQYF. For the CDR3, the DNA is TGTGCCAGCAGTTTAATGGCGGGAGGGCCCTCCGAGCAGTACTTC.

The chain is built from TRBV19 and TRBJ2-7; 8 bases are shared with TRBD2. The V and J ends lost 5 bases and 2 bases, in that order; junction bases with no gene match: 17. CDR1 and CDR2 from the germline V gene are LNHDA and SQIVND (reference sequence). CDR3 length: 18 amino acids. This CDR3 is CASSLLGNSGAGTYEQYF. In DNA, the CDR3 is TGTGCCAGTAGTCTCTTGGGGAATAGCGGGGCCGGTACCTACGAGCAGTACTTC.

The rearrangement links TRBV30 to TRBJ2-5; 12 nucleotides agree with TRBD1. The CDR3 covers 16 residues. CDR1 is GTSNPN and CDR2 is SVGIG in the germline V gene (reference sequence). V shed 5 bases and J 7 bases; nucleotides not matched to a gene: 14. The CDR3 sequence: CAWVPGQGASRGTQYF. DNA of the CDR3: TGTGCCTGGGTCCCGGGACAGGGGGCAAGTCGGGGGACCCAGTACTTC.

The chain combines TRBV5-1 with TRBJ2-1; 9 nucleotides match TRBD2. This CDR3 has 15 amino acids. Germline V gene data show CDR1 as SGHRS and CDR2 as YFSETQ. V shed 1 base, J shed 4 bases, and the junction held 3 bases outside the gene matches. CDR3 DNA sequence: TGCGCCAGCAGCTTGAGCGGGGGGCCATACAATGAGCAGTTCTTC. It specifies CASSLSGGPYNEQFF.

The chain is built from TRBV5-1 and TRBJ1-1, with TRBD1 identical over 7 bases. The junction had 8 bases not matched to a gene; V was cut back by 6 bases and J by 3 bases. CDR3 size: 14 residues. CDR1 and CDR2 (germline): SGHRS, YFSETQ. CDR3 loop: CASTKGAQDTEAFF. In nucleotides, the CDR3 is TGCGCCAGCACCAAGGGGGCGCAGGACACTGAAGCTTTCTTT.

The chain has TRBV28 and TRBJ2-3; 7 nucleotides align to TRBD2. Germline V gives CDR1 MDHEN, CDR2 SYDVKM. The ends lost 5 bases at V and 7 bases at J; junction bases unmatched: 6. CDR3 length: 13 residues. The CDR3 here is CASSQGLRNTQYF. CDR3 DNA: TGTGCCAGCAGTCAGGGACTACGGAATACGCAGTATTTT.

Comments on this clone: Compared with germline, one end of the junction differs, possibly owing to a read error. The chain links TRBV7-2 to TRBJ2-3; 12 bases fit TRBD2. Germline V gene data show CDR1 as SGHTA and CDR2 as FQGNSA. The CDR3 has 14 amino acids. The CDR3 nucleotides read TGTGCCGGCAGCTGGGGACTAGCGGGAGATACGCAGTATTTT. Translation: CAGSWGLAGDTQYF.

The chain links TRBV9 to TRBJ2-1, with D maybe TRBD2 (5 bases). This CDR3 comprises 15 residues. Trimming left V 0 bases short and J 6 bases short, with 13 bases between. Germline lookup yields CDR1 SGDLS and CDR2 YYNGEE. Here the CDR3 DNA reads TGTGCCAGCAGCGTAGCAAGTCTAGCCCCCAATGAGCAGTTCTTC. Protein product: CASSVASLAPNEQFF.

The DNA of the CDR3 is TGTGCCAGCATCCCAGGCACTGCTAGCACAGATACGCAGTATTTT. It codes for CASIPGTASTDTQYF. V is TRBV6-5 and J is TRBJ2-3, with unresolved D. V lost 7 bases and J 0 bases, leaving 14 bases between the germline ends. In germline, CDR1 is MNHEY, CDR2 SVGAGI. The CDR3 covers 15 residues.

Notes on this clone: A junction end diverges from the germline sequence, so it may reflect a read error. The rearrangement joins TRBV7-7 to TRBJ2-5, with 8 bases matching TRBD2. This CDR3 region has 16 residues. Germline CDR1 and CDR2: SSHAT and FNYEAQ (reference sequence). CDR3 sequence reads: CASSLTSANVGETQYF. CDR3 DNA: TGTGCTAGCAGCTTGACTAGCGCCAACGTCGGAGAGACCCAGTACTTC. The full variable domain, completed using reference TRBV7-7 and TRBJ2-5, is GAGVSQSPRYKVTKRGQDVTLRCDPISSHATLYWYQQALGQGPEFLTYFNYEAQPDKSGLPSDRFSAERPEGSISTLTIQRTEQRDSAMYRCASSLTSANVGETQYFGPGTRLLVL.

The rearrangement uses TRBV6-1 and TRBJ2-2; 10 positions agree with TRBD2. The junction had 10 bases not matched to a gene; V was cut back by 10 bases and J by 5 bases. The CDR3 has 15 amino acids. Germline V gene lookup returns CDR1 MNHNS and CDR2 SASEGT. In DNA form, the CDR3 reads TGTGCCACGGGGGCCTTAGCGGGAGGAACCGGGGAGCTGTTTTTT. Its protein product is CATGALAGGTGELFF.

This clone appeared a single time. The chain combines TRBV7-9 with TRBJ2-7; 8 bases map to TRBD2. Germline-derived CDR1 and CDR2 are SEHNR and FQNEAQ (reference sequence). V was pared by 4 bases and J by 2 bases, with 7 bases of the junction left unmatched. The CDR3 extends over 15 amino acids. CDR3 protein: CASSSRGGDTYEQYF. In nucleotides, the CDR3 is TGTGCCAGCAGCTCCCGGGGGGGGGACACCTACGAGCAGTACTTC. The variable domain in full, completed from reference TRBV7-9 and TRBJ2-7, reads DTGVSQNPRHKITKRGQNVTFRCDPISEHNRLYWYRQTLGQGPEFLTYFQNEAQLEKSRLLSDRFSAERPKGSFSTLEIQRTEQGDSAMYLCASSSRGGDTYEQYFGPGTRLTVT.

CDR3: CASSTTGYDSPLHF. Here the CDR3 DNA reads TGTGCCAGCTCAACGACAGGGTACGATTCACCCCTCCACTTT. The chain uses TRBV18 and TRBJ1-6; 7 nucleotides line up with TRBD1. Germline assignment: CDR1 KGHSH and CDR2 LQKENI. V trimming: 5 bases; J trimming: 8 bases; junction bases outside the gene matches: 6. The CDR3 runs to 14 residues.

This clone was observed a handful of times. Written as DNA, the CDR3 is TGTGCCAGTAGTGGGGACCGGGACAGCCGGCAGCCCCAGCATTTT. This codes for CASSGDRDSRQPQHF. The rearrangement uses TRBV19 and TRBJ1-5; 7 bases fit TRBD1. The CDR3 contains 15 residues. CDR1 and CDR2 from the germline V gene are LNHDA and SQIVND (reference sequence). Trimming at V came to 5 bases and at J to 7 bases, leaving 11 bases not matched to a gene.

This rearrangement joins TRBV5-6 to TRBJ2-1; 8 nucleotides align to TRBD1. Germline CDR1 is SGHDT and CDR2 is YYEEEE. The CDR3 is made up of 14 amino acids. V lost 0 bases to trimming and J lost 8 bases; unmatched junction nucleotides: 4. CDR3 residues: CASSLDPGGYEQFF. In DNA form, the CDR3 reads TGTGCCAGCAGCTTGGACCCAGGGGGCTATGAGCAGTTCTTC.

The CDR3 region is CASSEYEGGGETQYF. The CDR3 DNA reads TGTGCCAGCAGTGAATACGAGGGAGGAGGAGAGACCCAGTACTTC. The rearrangement links TRBV6-1 to TRBJ2-5, with D possibly matching TRBD2 (6 bases). Looked up from germline, CDR1 is MNHNS and CDR2 is SASEGT. CDR3 length: 15 residues. The V and J ends lost 2 bases and 4 bases respectively, with 14 bases between them.

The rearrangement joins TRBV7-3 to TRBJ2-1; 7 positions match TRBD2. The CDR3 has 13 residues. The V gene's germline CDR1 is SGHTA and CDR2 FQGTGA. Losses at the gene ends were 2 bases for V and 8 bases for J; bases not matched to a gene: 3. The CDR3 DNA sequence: TGTGCCAGCAGCTTAGTGGGGGGGGATGAGCAGTTCTTC. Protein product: CASSLVGGDEQFF. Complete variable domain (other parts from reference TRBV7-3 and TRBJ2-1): GAGVSQTPSNKVTEKGKYVELRCDPISGHTALYWYRQSLGQGPEFLIYFQGTGAADDSGLPNDRFFAVRPEGSVSTLKIQRTERGDSAVYLCASSLVGGDEQFFGPGTRLTVL.

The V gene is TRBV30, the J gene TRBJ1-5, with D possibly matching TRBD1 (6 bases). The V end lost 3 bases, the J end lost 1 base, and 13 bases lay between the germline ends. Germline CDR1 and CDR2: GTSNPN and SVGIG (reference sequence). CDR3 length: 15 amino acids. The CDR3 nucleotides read TGTGCCTGGAGAAAGGGGGGGACGAGCAATCAGCCCCAGCATTTT. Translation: CAWRKGGTSNQPQHF.